This T cell receptor beta chain was found in a study of shared clonotypes between healthy human individuals. Whole-study context: Three plates were used per donor for CD4 naive, three for CD4 memory, two for CD8 naive and one for CD8 memory.

General observations from the study: A reduction in generation probabilities was seen for non-shared clonotypes relative to those shared by all four donors.

Only CD45RO-negative cells positively selected for CCR7 counted as naive CD8 cells, so terminally differentiated effector memory CD45RA+ cells were excluded. The data were produced by immunoSEQ multiplex PCR, yet TCRdb's version contains in-frame clones alone and is incomplete. This sample has about 2 million clones, with about 95% found just once. A word on this clone: Antigen: not known. Other DNA sequences in the same sample also yield this CDR3.

The TCR was taken from a man aged 18 to 30 in good health. What was sequenced was naive CD8+ T cells sorted from blood.

In DNA form, the CDR3 reads TGTGCCAGTAGCGGGGGACCCACAGATACGCAGTATTTT. This translates into CASSGGPTDTQYF. The chain couples TRBV6-5 to TRBJ2-3; TRBD2 aligns across 9 bases. CDR1 and CDR2 (germline): MNHEY, SVGAGI. V dropped 9 bases and J dropped 2; count of bases not matched to a gene: 3. CDR3 length equals 13 residues.